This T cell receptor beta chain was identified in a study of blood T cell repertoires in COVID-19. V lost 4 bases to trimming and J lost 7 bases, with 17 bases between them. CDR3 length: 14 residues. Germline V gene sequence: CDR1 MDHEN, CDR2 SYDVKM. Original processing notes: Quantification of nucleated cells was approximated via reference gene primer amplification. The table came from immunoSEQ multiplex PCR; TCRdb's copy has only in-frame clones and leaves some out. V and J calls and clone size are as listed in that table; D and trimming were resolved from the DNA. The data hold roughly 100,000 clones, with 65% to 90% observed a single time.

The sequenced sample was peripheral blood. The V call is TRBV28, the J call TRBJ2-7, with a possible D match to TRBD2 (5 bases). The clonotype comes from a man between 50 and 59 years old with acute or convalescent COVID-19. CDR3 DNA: TGTGCCAGCAGTTCCCCACTCCTACCGGGGGAGCAGTACTTC. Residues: CASSSPLLPGEQYF.